A selection of T cell receptor beta chains follows, all from one sample in a study of T cells in localized non-small cell lung cancer. TCRdb's table, derived via immunoSEQ multiplex PCR, lists solely in-frame clones and lacks some. Here the sample spans 20,000 to 25,000 clones, over 80% being singletons. The sequenced sample was PBMCs, obtained before any cancer treatment. Receptors were obtained from a man aged 40-75 years with stage II squamous cell lung carcinoma. The CDR3 runs from the conserved cysteine through the conserved F or W. The order of the fields is CDR3 protein, CDR3 DNA, J gene, V gene, clone size, D gene. A D gene is named only where the DNA matches it firmly. Rows give clone size only sometimes, using once, few, many, or a class for an expanded clone.

cdr3_aa: CASSRTNNEQFF
cdr3_nt: TGTGCCAGCAGCCGGACGAACAATGAGCAGTTCTTC
j_call: TRBJ2-1
v_call: TRBV7-9
clone_size: .
d_call: .

cdr3_aa: CASGGLAGTYEQYF
cdr3_nt: TGCGCCAGCGGAGGACTAGCGGGGACGTACGAGCAGTACTTC
j_call: TRBJ2-7
v_call: TRBV10-2
clone_size: .
d_call: TRBD2

cdr3_aa: CAWENRGTNYGYTF
cdr3_nt: TGTGCCTGGGAGAACAGGGGAACTAACTATGGCTACACCTTC
j_call: TRBJ1-2
v_call: TRBV30
clone_size: .
d_call: TRBD1

cdr3_aa: CASSLNGGAGANVLTF
cdr3_nt: TGTGCCAGCAGCCTTAATGGGGGGGCCGGGGCCAACGTCCTGACTTTC
j_call: TRBJ2-6
v_call: TRBV5-4
clone_size: .
d_call: .

cdr3_aa: CAISESYPDTGELFF
cdr3_nt: TGTGCCATCAGTGAGTCTTACCCCGACACCGGGGAGCTGTTTTTT
j_call: TRBJ2-2
v_call: TRBV10-3
clone_size: .
d_call: .

cdr3_aa: CASSVSLRGQETQYF
cdr3_nt: TGTGCCAGCAGCGTATCCTTGAGGGGCCAAGAGACCCAGTACTTC
j_call: TRBJ2-5
v_call: TRBV9
clone_size: .
d_call: .

cdr3_aa: CASSEYIGVGDTQYF
cdr3_nt: TGTGCCAGCAGTGAATATATAGGAGTGGGGGATACGCAGTATTTT
j_call: TRBJ2-3
v_call: TRBV25-1
clone_size: .
d_call: .

cdr3_aa: CASSLGGATGELFF
cdr3_nt: TGTGCCAGCAGCTTAGGTGGGGCCACCGGGGAGCTGTTTTTT
j_call: TRBJ2-2
v_call: TRBV7-2
clone_size: .
d_call: .

cdr3_aa: CASSTTGQRGGPHTQYF
cdr3_nt: TGTGCCAGCAGCACAACGGGGCAGCGGGGGGGCCCGCATACGCAGTATTTT
j_call: TRBJ2-3
v_call: TRBV7-8
clone_size: .
d_call: TRBD2

cdr3_aa: CASSQDGRATNEKLFF
cdr3_nt: TGTGCCAGCAGCCAAGACGGGCGGGCAACTAATGAAAAACTGTTTTTT
j_call: TRBJ1-4
v_call: TRBV7-9
clone_size: once
d_call: .

cdr3_aa: CASSQKKLFF
cdr3_nt: TGTGCCAGTTCACAGAAAAAACTGTTTTTT
j_call: TRBJ1-4
v_call: TRBV2
clone_size: .
d_call: .

cdr3_aa: CASSIKAVPTEAFF
cdr3_nt: TGTGCCAGTAGTATAAAGGCGGTTCCCACTGAAGCTTTCTTT
j_call: TRBJ1-1
v_call: TRBV19
clone_size: .
d_call: .

cdr3_aa: CASSSAKNTEAFF
cdr3_nt: TGTGCCAGCAGCAGTGCCAAGAACACTGAAGCTTTCTTT
j_call: TRBJ1-1
v_call: TRBV7-2
clone_size: .
d_call: .

cdr3_aa: CASSGAKGSLDSSNQPQHF
cdr3_nt: TGCGCCAGCAGTGGGGCTAAGGGTTCCTTGGACTCCAGCAATCAGCCCCAGCATTTT
j_call: TRBJ1-5
v_call: TRBV10-1
clone_size: .
d_call: .

cdr3_aa: CASIGGLETQYF
cdr3_nt: TGTGCCAGCATCGGAGGGTTAGAGACCCAGTACTTC
j_call: TRBJ2-5
v_call: TRBV6-1
clone_size: .
d_call: .

cdr3_aa: CAWSRRQGRTDTQYF
cdr3_nt: TGTGCCTGGAGTCGCAGACAGGGCCGCACAGATACGCAGTATTTT
j_call: TRBJ2-3
v_call: TRBV30
clone_size: .
d_call: TRBD1

cdr3_aa: CASSPGQPTYEQYF
cdr3_nt: TGTGCCAGCAGCCCGGGACAGCCGACCTACGAGCAGTACTTC
j_call: TRBJ2-7
v_call: TRBV25-1
clone_size: .
d_call: TRBD1

cdr3_aa: CASSLRTDYSTTDTQYF
cdr3_nt: TGTGCCAGCAGCCTGCGAACCGACTATTCCACCACAGATACGCAGTATTTT
j_call: TRBJ2-3
v_call: TRBV9
clone_size: few
d_call: .

cdr3_aa: CASSLFGTGRFGNTIYF
cdr3_nt: TGTGCCAGCAGCTTGTTCGGGACAGGGAGGTTTGGAAACACCATATATTTT
j_call: TRBJ1-3
v_call: TRBV7-9
clone_size: .
d_call: TRBD1

cdr3_aa: CASSLNSFNQPQHF
cdr3_nt: TGTGCCAGCAGCTTAAACAGTTTTAATCAGCCCCAGCATTTT
j_call: TRBJ1-5
v_call: TRBV7-2
clone_size: .
d_call: .

cdr3_aa: CASSGGDSSYEQYF
cdr3_nt: TGTGCCAGCAGTGGGGGGGACAGCTCCTACGAGCAGTACTTC
j_call: TRBJ2-7
v_call: TRBV2
clone_size: .
d_call: .

cdr3_aa: CASRPSRSSTDTQYF
cdr3_nt: TGTGCCAGCAGGCCTAGCAGATCTAGCACAGATACGCAGTATTTT
j_call: TRBJ2-3
v_call: TRBV14
clone_size: .
d_call: .

cdr3_aa: CAWSERGSGNTIYF
cdr3_nt: TGTGCCTGGAGTGAGAGGGGTTCTGGAAACACCATATATTTT
j_call: TRBJ1-3
v_call: TRBV30
clone_size: .
d_call: .

cdr3_aa: CASMSQHGVGEAFF
cdr3_nt: TGTGCCAGCATGTCCCAGCACGGTGTGGGTGAAGCTTTCTTT
j_call: TRBJ1-1
v_call: TRBV6-5
clone_size: .
d_call: .

cdr3_aa: CASSLGQGWYGYTF
cdr3_nt: TGTGCCAGCAGCTTAGGACAGGGATGGTATGGCTACACCTTC
j_call: TRBJ1-2
v_call: TRBV21-1
clone_size: .
d_call: .

cdr3_aa: CASSLAQGISTDTQYF
cdr3_nt: TGTGCCAGCAGCTTAGCGCAAGGGATTTCCACAGATACGCAGTATTTT
j_call: TRBJ2-3
v_call: TRBV7-9
clone_size: .
d_call: .

cdr3_aa: CASSQAAKGGEQFF
cdr3_nt: TGTGCCAGTAGTCAAGCGGCCAAAGGGGGGGAGCAGTTCTTC
j_call: TRBJ2-1
v_call: TRBV19
clone_size: .
d_call: .